The next 24 T cell receptor beta chains were all read from a single sample in a study of CD8 T cells in ankylosing spondylitis. TCRdb redid the calling of the 5' RACE reads with MiXCR, one entry per CDR3 protein. The sample yields approximately 220,000 distinct CDR3 sequences, 20% to 30% seen once. Specimen: blood, either unsorted or a sorted T cell fraction (not recorded which). These receptors all stem from a male donor with ankylosing spondylitis or in good health (not recorded which).

Many counts were recorded for this clonotype. V gene TRBV5-1 combines with J gene TRBJ2-7; the D call may be TRBD1 or TRBD2 (5 bases each). Germline V gives CDR1 SGHRS, CDR2 YFSETQ. This CDR3 comprises 13 residues. Trimming left V 7 bases short and J 7 bases short, with 18 bases between. The CDR3 nucleotides read TGCGCCAGCTCCGGGACGGCGAGTCCTGAGCAGTACTTC. As protein: CASSGTASPEQYF.

This clonotype was counted only a few times. V gene TRBV20-1 combines with J gene TRBJ2-1; 10 bases map to TRBD2. CDR1 and CDR2 (germline): DFQATT, SNEGSKA (reference sequence). The V segment lost 3 bases and the J segment 9 bases; nucleotides outside the gene matches: 14. This CDR3 has 16 amino acids. DNA of the CDR3: TGCAGTGCTAGGGTTTTGTCTAGCGGGAGAATCGGTGAGCAGTTCTTC. Encoded protein: CSARVLSSGRIGEQFF.

The V and J genes are TRBV6-5 and TRBJ2-5; D unclear. The germline gives CDR1 MNHEY, CDR2 SVGAGI. V gave up 5 bases and J gave up 5 bases, with 21 bases separating them. This CDR3 comprises 16 residues. The CDR3 sequence: CASSPSSGSRAETQYF. The CDR3 DNA reads as TGTGCCAGCAGTCCCTCTAGTGGTAGTCGGGCGGAGACCCAGTACTTC.

This clonotype appeared a few times. The J gene is TRBJ1-1, the V gene TRBV20-1; D gene unclear. Trimming pared 0 bases from V and 4 bases from J, leaving 15 bases between. Per the germline V gene, CDR1 is DFQATT and CDR2 is SNEGSKA (reference sequence). This CDR3 comprises 15 residues. The CDR3 DNA is TGCAGTGCTAGAGATTTCCGTTCCACGGGCACTGAAGCTTTCTTT. This gives the protein CSARDFRSTGTEAFF.

This clonotype has a count of ten or more. The chain is built from TRBV6-2 or TRBV6-3 and TRBJ2-7; D is possibly TRBD2 (6 bases). Germline assignment: CDR1 MNHEY and CDR2 SVGEGT. The CDR3 extends over 13 amino acids. Trimming removed 7 bases at V and 4 bases at J, with 14 bases between. The CDR3 DNA is TGTGCCAGCACCACAGGCGGGGTGTACGAGCAGTACTTC. Its protein product is CASTTGGVYEQYF.

There are many counts of this clonotype. The chain employs TRBV20-1 and TRBJ2-2, with 10 bases matching TRBD2. The CDR3 is made up of 16 amino acids. Germline CDR1 and CDR2: DFQATT and SNEGSKA (reference sequence). Trimming removed 2 bases from V and 1 base from J; junction bases left unmatched: 4. In nucleotides, the CDR3 is TGCAGTGCTAGATCAATAGCGGGAGGGAACACCGGGGAGCTGTTTTTT. It codes for CSARSIAGGNTGELFF.

The rearrangement uses TRBV20-1 and TRBJ2-5; 9 bases are a match to TRBD2. Per germline, CDR1 DFQATT and CDR2 SNEGSKA (reference sequence). The CDR3 length is 13 residues. The V and J ends lost 6 bases and 3 bases, in that order; junction bases with no gene match: 5. The CDR3 DNA sequence: TGCAGTGCCACCGGGACTAGCAAAGAGACCCAGTACTTC. Amino acid sequence: CSATGTSKETQYF.

On this clonotype itself: With a much larger clone just one base away, this may be a read error. The chain recombines TRBV11-2 with TRBJ2-7; 11 bases are shared with TRBD2. The CDR3 has 17 residues. The V gene's germline CDR1 is SGHAT and CDR2 FQNNGV. In DNA form, the CDR3 reads TGTGCCAGCAGCTTAGATCCCGGACTAGCGGGTCCCTACGAGGAGTACTTC. Protein: CASSLDPGLAGPYEEYF.

The chain employs TRBV11-2 and TRBJ1-1; D is uncertain. V lost 0 bases to trimming and J lost 3 bases, with 11 bases between them. The CDR3 runs 15 residues. Germline assignment: CDR1 SGHAT and CDR2 FQNNGV. The CDR3 DNA follows: TGTGCCAGCAGCTTAGACCAGGCTAGATACACTGAAGCTTTCTTT. Encoded protein: CASSLDQARYTEAFF.

The chain uses TRBV28 and TRBJ2-1; no clear D. The V end lost 8 bases, the J end lost 0 bases, and 8 bases lay between the germline ends. This CDR3 region has 13 residues. Germline V gene data show CDR1 as MDHEN and CDR2 as SYDVKM. DNA of the CDR3: TGTGCCAGCCTCGCGTACTCCTACAATGAGCAGTTCTTC. Translating it yields CASLAYSYNEQFF.

In its sample, this clonotype was seen a few times. This could be a read error, since a much larger clone is one nucleotide away. The CDR3 protein is CASSLNRMNTEAFF. CDR3 DNA sequence: TGTGCCAGCAGTTTAAACAGGATGAACACTGAAGCTTTCTTT. The gene calls are TRBV27 and TRBJ1-1, with TRBD1 as a possible D gene (5 bases). Germline V gene data show CDR1 as MNHEY and CDR2 as SMNVEV (reference sequence). Trimming left V 2 bases short and J 0 bases short, with 7 bases between. This CDR3 spans 14 amino acids.

This chain connects TRBV6-5 to TRBJ2-3, with TRBD2 identical over 10 bases. V lost 2 bases to trimming and J lost 3 bases; unmatched junction nucleotides: 5. The germline V gene encodes CDR1 MNHEY and CDR2 SVGAGI. The CDR3 spans 16 residues. CDR3 in amino acids: CASSYRTSGKTDTQYF. CDR3 DNA: TGTGCCAGCAGTTACCGGACTAGCGGAAAAACAGATACGCAGTATTTT.

This clonotype came up a few times. CDR3 nucleotides: TGTGCCAGCAGATTTTTAGCGGGAGGTCAAACCGGGGAGCTGTTTTTT. Its translation: CASRFLAGGQTGELFF. The chain is built from TRBV6-1 and TRBJ2-2, with 10 bases that match TRBD2. Trimming removed 6 bases from V and 5 bases from J; junction bases left unmatched: 9. Germline assignment: CDR1 MNHNS and CDR2 SASEGT. The CDR3 contains 16 residues.

In this sample, this clonotype turned up many times. The chain combines TRBV12-3 or TRBV12-4 with TRBJ2-1, with TRBD1 identical over 9 bases. The CDR3 consists of 14 residues. V gave up 6 bases and J gave up 12 bases; unmatched junction bases: 12. CDR3 loop: CASSHDEGQGRQFF. The CDR3 bases are TGTGCCAGCAGCCACGACGAAGGACAGGGGAGGCAGTTCTTC.

This clonotype was detected ten times or more. The chain joins TRBV20-1 to TRBJ1-1; no firm D call. The CDR3 covers 14 residues. The germline gives CDR1 DFQATT, CDR2 SNEGSKA (reference sequence). V gave up 6 bases and J gave up 0 bases, with 14 bases separating them. The chain's CDR3 is CSALNGRLNTEAFF. The CDR3 region has the DNA TGCAGTGCCTTAAATGGGCGGTTGAACACTGAAGCTTTCTTT.

This clonotype was counted at least ten times. The chain joins TRBV7-2 to TRBJ2-1; D remains ambiguous. The germline CDR1 and CDR2 sequences are SGHTA and FQGNSA. The CDR3 has 16 residues. Trimming left V 1 base short and J 0 bases short, with 10 bases between. Here the CDR3 reads CASSLVAVSSYNEQFF. CDR3 nucleotide sequence: TGTGCCAGCAGCTTAGTGGCGGTAAGCTCCTACAATGAGCAGTTCTTC.

Note on this clonotype: Given a much more abundant clone one base away, this may be a read error. The missing conserved phenylalanine or tryptophan at the end of this CDR3 makes a read error likely. This chain links TRBV20-1 with TRBJ1-3, with D hard to call. CDR3 size: 14 residues. The V end was cut by 6 bases, the J end by 0 bases, with 12 bases between. Germline values: CDR1 DFQATT, CDR2 SNEGSKA (reference sequence). The CDR3 region is CSATNPDSGNTIYS. In DNA, the CDR3 is TGCAGTGCCACTAACCCAGACTCTGGAAACACCATATATTCT.

The CDR3 region has the DNA TGCAGCGTTGGTACAGGGGAAGAGACCCAGTACTTC. It yields the protein CSVGTGEETQYF. J is TRBJ2-5 and V is TRBV29-1, with 7 nucleotides matching TRBD1. Per germline, CDR1 SQVTM and CDR2 ANQGSEA. The CDR3 has 12 amino acids. Germline trimming cut 4 bases from V and 3 bases from J; bases unmatched to any gene: 2.

This clonotype was recorded at least ten times. The chain combines TRBV29-1 with TRBJ2-1; 8 bases are shared with TRBD2. The ends lost 5 bases at V and 3 bases at J; junction bases unmatched: 9. CDR3 size: 15 residues. CDR1 and CDR2 from the germline V gene are SQVTM and ANQGSEA. DNA of the CDR3: TGCAGCGTTTTACCGGGACTAGAACTCTACAATGAGCAGTTCTTC. Translation: CSVLPGLELYNEQFF.

This clonotype was found a few times. V is TRBV6-5 and J is TRBJ1-6, with D maybe TRBD1 (5 bases). The CDR3 spans 17 residues. V was pared by 0 bases and J by 5 bases, with 14 bases between. Germline V gives CDR1 MNHEY, CDR2 SVGAGI. CDR3 nucleotide sequence: TGTGCCAGCAGTTACTCCGGTATGGGGACGGATAATTCACCCCTCCACTTT. This gives the protein CASSYSGMGTDNSPLHF.

This clonotype was seen at least ten times. The chain has TRBV9 and TRBJ2-4; no definite D call. Germline-derived CDR1 and CDR2 are SGDLS and YYNGEE. This CDR3 is built from 14 residues. Trimming pared 3 bases from V and 1 base from J, leaving 8 bases between. CDR3 in DNA: TGTGCCAGCAGCGATCCGAGGGCCAAAAACATTCAGTACTTC. As protein: CASSDPRAKNIQYF.

This clonotype was counted only a few times. V is TRBV20-1 and J is TRBJ2-7; D is perhaps TRBD1 or TRBD2 (5 bases each). V gave up 6 bases and J gave up 4 bases, with 19 bases separating them. CDR3 size: 14 residues. CDR1 and CDR2 from the germline V gene are DFQATT and SNEGSKA (reference sequence). CDR3 residues: CSASNPRGLYEQYF. DNA of the CDR3: TGCAGTGCCTCTAATCCCCGGGGCCTATACGAGCAGTACTTC.

The gene calls are TRBV12-3 or TRBV12-4 and TRBJ1-1, with TRBD1 matching over 7 bases. V shed 8 bases and J 7 bases; nucleotides not matched to a gene: 10. This CDR3 region has 13 residues. The CDR3 nucleotides are TGTGCCAGCTGCATACAGGGGTTGGATGAAGCTTTCTTT. This encodes CASCIQGLDEAFF.

This clonotype was detected ten times or more. V usage is TRBV5-1 and J usage is TRBJ2-1; TRBD2 is a possible D gene (6 bases). This CDR3 comprises 16 residues. V was trimmed by 0 bases and J by 1 base, leaving 11 bases between them. Germline CDR1 is SGHRS and CDR2 is YFSETQ. The CDR3 spells CASSLAGGGSYNEQFF. The CDR3 DNA reads TGCGCCAGCAGCTTGGCCGGGGGTGGATCCTACAATGAGCAGTTCTTC.